The 4 T cell receptor beta chains below all came from one sample that was sequenced in a study of siplizumab effects on memory and regulatory T cells. Profiling relied on immunoSEQ multiplex PCR, and the TCRdb table lists in-frame clones only, not all of them. Here the sample spans 100,000 to 120,000 clones, around 93% being singletons. The specimen sequenced was CD4+ T cells sorted from blood. The source is a human donor in good health.

The chain has TRBV5-4 and TRBJ1-2, with D maybe TRBD1 (6 bases). CDR1 and CDR2 from the germline V gene are SGHNT and YYREEE (reference sequence). The CDR3 extends over 15 amino acids. Trimming stripped 2 bases from V and 4 bases from J, with 15 bases between. The CDR3 protein is CASSFSTGITYGYTF. In DNA, the CDR3 is TGTGCCAGCAGCTTTTCGACAGGAATCACCTATGGCTACACCTTC.

The chain has TRBV6-5 and TRBJ2-7; TRBD1 matches 7 bases. The CDR3 extends over 14 amino acids. V shed 6 bases, J shed 2 bases, and the junction held 7 bases outside the gene matches. Germline V gene lookup returns CDR1 MNHEY and CDR2 SVGAGI. Here the CDR3 DNA reads TGTGCCAGCAGGGACCGGGACAGCACCTACGAGCAGTACTTC. Its translation: CASRDRDSTYEQYF.

Regarding this clone: Additional DNA sequences in this sample encode the identical CDR3. The chain couples TRBV11-3 to TRBJ2-1; the D gene is possibly TRBD2 (5 bases). The CDR3 sequence is 15 residues long. Trimming cost V 0 bases and J 4 bases, with 10 bases left between them. Germline lookup yields CDR1 SGHNT and CDR2 YENEEA. The CDR3 reads CASSLDSTRYNEQFF. Here the CDR3 DNA reads TGTGCCAGCAGCTTAGATAGCACTAGGTACAATGAGCAGTTCTTC.

This chain links TRBV21-1 with TRBJ1-6. TRBV21-1 constitutes a pseudogene. The CDR3 extends over 14 amino acids. For the CDR3, the DNA is TGTGCCAGCAGCCCTCGGCAGGGAGGCTCACCCCTCCACTTT. Encoded protein: CASSPRQGGSPLHF.